This section outlines one T cell receptor (beta chain) sequence together with its context. Its antigen is as yet unknown. These data are taken from a study of post-analysis software for immune sequencing data. Study as a whole: Clinical courses comprised relapsing-remitting, secondary progressive and progressive-relapsing multiple sclerosis.

TCR beta libraries were prepared from cDNA with unique molecular identifiers. MiXCR, run by TCRdb on the PCR reads, gives a single entry per CDR3 protein. This repertoire shows 800,000 to 950,000 distinct CDR3 sequences, approximately 50% found once; its top ten account for over 4%. Germline V gene lookup returns CDR1 SEHNR and CDR2 FQNEAQ (reference sequence). CDR3 length: 16 amino acids. With 4 bases clipped from V and 8 bases from J, the junction kept 14 bases outside the gene matches. Study conclusions and caveats: Patients used about 5 TRBV segments, including TRBV5-6, TRBV5-1 and TRBV20-1, more often than controls. People with multiple sclerosis had a significantly lower normalized Chao1 diversity than controls did. Those samples that were prepared in the same batch co-clustered strongly by F measure.

Material for sequencing was blood. The V and J genes are TRBV7-9 and TRBJ2-3, with TRBD2 identical over 8 bases. This receptor was taken from a girl between 5 and 17 years old with multiple sclerosis. CDR3 DNA: TGTGCCAGCAGCTCCTCGCGAAGCGGGGGCGGAGGTACGCAGTATTTT. It translates to CASSSSRSGGGGTQYF.